This T cell receptor beta chain was retrieved from a study of T cells after yellow fever vaccination. Study overall: Where fractions had low cell numbers, libraries were prepared from them with the SMART-Seq v4 Ultra Low Input RNA kit. Findings and caveats of the study: FACS-sorted repertoires might harbor abundant contaminating clonotypes from the bulk population.

V shed 4 bases and J 7 bases; nucleotides not matched to a gene: 5. The CDR3 loop spans 13 amino acids. Germline CDR1 SGHTA, CDR2 FQGNSA. 5'RACE template switching added a universal primer site and UMIs to TCR cDNA. MiXCR, run by TCRdb on the 5' RACE reads, gives a single entry per CDR3 protein. The sample comprises about 320,000 distinct CDR3 sequences, about 4.5% of which are singletons, and approximately 19% rests with the top ten. This clonotype was detected only a few times. The antigen remains unidentified. This sample comprised PBMCs, obtained 15 days after the yellow fever booster vaccination. The receptor's source is a young man who received the YFV17D yellow fever vaccine. This chain joins TRBV7-2 and TRBJ2-5, with TRBD1 matching over 8 bases. The CDR3 bases are TGTGCCAGCAGCTGGACAGGGCCCGGGACCCAGTACTTC. Its protein is CASSWTGPGTQYF.